This TCR beta chain is from a study of shared clonotypes between healthy human individuals. Some clones are missing from TCRdb's copy, which holds only in-frame ones; the method was immunoSEQ multiplex PCR. The data hold 2 million or so clones, with about 95% observed a single time. CD45RO-negative CD8 cells positively selected for CCR7 made up the naive population, which excluded terminally differentiated effector memory CD45RA+ cells. About this clone itself: Other DNA sequences in the same sample also yield this CDR3.

The germline gives CDR1 SGHTA, CDR2 FQGNSA. Between the trimmed V and J ends, which lost 1 base and 2 bases, there was a span of 8 bases. CDR3 length: 15 amino acids. Sequencing was performed on naive CD8+ T cells sorted from blood. This clonotype originated in a man younger than 35 in good health. The chain combines TRBV7-2 with TRBJ1-4; D is unclear. In DNA form, the CDR3 reads TGTGCCAGCAGCTTAGGGGCGGCGACTAATGAAAAACTGTTTTTT. As protein: CASSLGAATNEKLFF. Variable domain in full (rest from reference TRBV7-2 and TRBJ1-4): GAGVSQSPSNKVTEKGKDVELRCDPISGHTALYWYRQSLGQGLEFLIYFQGNSAPDKSGLPSDRFSAERTGGSVSTLTIQRTQQEDSAVYLCASSLGAATNEKLFFGSGTQLSVL.